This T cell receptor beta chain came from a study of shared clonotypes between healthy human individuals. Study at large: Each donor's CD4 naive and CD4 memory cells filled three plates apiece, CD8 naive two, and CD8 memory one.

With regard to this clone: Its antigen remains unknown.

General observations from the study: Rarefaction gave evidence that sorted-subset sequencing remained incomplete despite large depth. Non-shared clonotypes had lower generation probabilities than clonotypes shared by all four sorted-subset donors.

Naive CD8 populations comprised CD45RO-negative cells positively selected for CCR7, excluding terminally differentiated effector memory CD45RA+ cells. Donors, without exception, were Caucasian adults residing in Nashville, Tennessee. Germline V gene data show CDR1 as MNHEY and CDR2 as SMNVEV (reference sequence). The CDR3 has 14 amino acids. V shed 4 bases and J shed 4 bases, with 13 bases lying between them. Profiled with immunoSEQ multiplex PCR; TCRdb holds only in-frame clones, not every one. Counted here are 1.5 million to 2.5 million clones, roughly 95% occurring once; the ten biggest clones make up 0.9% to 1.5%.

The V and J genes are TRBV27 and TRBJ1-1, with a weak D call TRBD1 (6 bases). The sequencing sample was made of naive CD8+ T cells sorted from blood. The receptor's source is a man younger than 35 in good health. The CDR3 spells CASSWSGALTEAFF. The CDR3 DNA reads TGTGCCAGCAGTTGGTCAGGGGCGCTCACTGAAGCTTTCTTT.